The present T cell receptor beta chain was sequenced within a study of blood T cell repertoires in COVID-19 (dated by TCRdb to between 2020 and 2021). About the full investigation: Samples from collaborators originated in the United States, Italy and Spain and spanned both the acute and convalescent phases of COVID-19. The prospective study material was composed of cDNA or gDNA derived from T cells, B-cell-depleted T cells, or PBMCs. Deeply sampled blood TCRbeta repertoires from subjects exposed to, actively infected with, or recovered from COVID-19 were included in the dataset. The repertoires were released in a freely available public database intended as a resource for research on the immune response to SARS-CoV-2. The samples were drawn from two sources: the first 160 participants of the ongoing ImmuneRACE study, and approximately 1,300 subjects contributed by 6 global collaborators. A de-identified subject ID, COVID-19 status, age in years and sex were almost always included in the sample metadata. HLA class I and class II types, where available, came from metadata supplied by the sample provider rather than from assay-based typing. Study-level results and caveats: The amount of clinical and demographic metadata varied by source and participant and was provided uncurated.

To note about this clone: The antigen it binds to is not known. No base quality information exists; no much larger clone differs at one position.

Participants in the prospective study were aged 18 to 89 years, lived in some 24 United States geographic areas, and enrolled through a virtual design. Cohort assignment in the prospective study relied on participant-reported clinical history from a screening survey and a study questionnaire. Recovered participants in ImmuneRACE Cohort 3 were defined by two consecutive negative NP/OP PCR tests, clearance by a healthcare professional, or resolution of symptoms. Each participant in the prospective study had whole blood, serum and a nasopharyngeal or oropharyngeal swab collected by mobile phlebotomists. Participants in the prospective study had the option to provide additional blood draws and questionnaires over a 2-month period. Prospective study blood samples were shipped either frozen or at room temperature before DNA extraction. TCRbeta CDR3 regions were amplified from genomic DNA by means of the immunoSEQ Assay, a bias-controlled multiplex PCR. Processing in the source paper ran as follows. Within the assay, amplification of reference gene primers was used to estimate how many nucleated cells each sample contained. To quantify the absolute abundance of each unique TCRbeta CDR3 rearrangement, sequence reads were collapsed and filtered. For each sample, productive Simpson clonality was calculated as the square root of Simpson's diversity index across productive rearrangements. Here the immuneACCESS table is served through TCRdb, limited to in-frame sequences with V and J called. Missing clones are a known gap in these copies; in checked studies unresolved V genes cover under half, and the rest lacks a known reason. V and J calls and clone size are copied from that table; D and trimming were computed from the DNA. The sample profile shows about 250,000 clones; 80% to 90% of them were found once. Clones ranked in the top ten supply approximately 9% of the sample.

The cysteine opens and the phenylalanine closes a CDR3 of 18 amino acids. CDR3 DNA only is kept here, 54 bases in frame from base 1. V has 0 bases trimmed and J has 2 bases trimmed; junction bases matching no gene number 5. According to the germline V gene (reference sequence), CDR1 reads SGHNT and CDR2 reads YYREEE. This sequence uses TRBV5-4 and TRBJ2-1; 13 central bases correspond to TRBD2. This receptor was obtained from a man between 40 and 49 years old who had recovered from COVID-19. The sequencing input was PBMCs or T cells enriched from blood (not recorded which). CDR3 region: CASSLGTSGSGPYNEQFF. The DNA sequence is TGTGCCAGCAGCTTGGGGACTAGCGGGAGCGGCCCCTACAATGAGCAGTTCTTC.